Reported below is one TCR beta chain. Antigen: not known. Germline is not matched at one junction end, which may reflect a read error. A linear amplification protocol produced the TCR libraries from 500 ng of total RNA. A single record per CDR3 protein comes from TCRdb applying MiXCR to the reads. Of approximately 200,000 distinct CDR3 sequences in the sample, 65% to 75% were seen once. The sample is drawn from a study of healthy donors' naive CD4 and CD8 T cells. Study summary: A new alpha primer set targeted every functional IMGT alpha variant.

Germline CDR1 and CDR2: SGHDT and YYEEEE. The CDR3 consists of 15 residues. General observations from the study: A reported CD4+/CD8+ bias affected most V and J genes in naive cells. Negatively charged CDR3s marked CD8+ lineage; positively charged CDR3s marked CD4+ lineage. Alpha and beta chains were sequenced in bulk without pairing.

The specimen sequenced was naive CD4+ and CD8+ T cells sorted from blood, pooled from several donors. The chain uses TRBV5-6 and TRBJ2-7, with TRBD2 matching over 7 bases. This clonotype originated in a pool of human donors in good health; the sample pools cells from several healthy donors. The CDR3 here is CASSLDTSVSYEQYF. CDR3 DNA sequence: TGCGCCAGCAGCTTGGATACTAGCGTATCCTACGAGCAGTACTTC.